The clone carrying this TCR beta chain has only a few counts. This sample is part of a study of blood T cell repertoires in COVID-19. Study information: The United States, Italy and Spain supplied acute and convalescent COVID-19 samples. From T cells, B-cell-depleted T cells, or PBMCs came the material, which was cDNA or gDNA.

In the source study's methods: Nucleated cell number was recorded as an estimate derived from reference gene primer amplification. Some clones are missing from TCRdb's copy, which holds only in-frame ones; the method was immunoSEQ multiplex PCR. V and J calls and clone size are as listed in that table; D and trimming were resolved from the DNA. This table has 200,000 to 300,000 clones, around four fifths appearing once. The ends were cut back, 1 base at V and 1 base at J, with 5 bases in the middle. The germline gives CDR1 SGHNT, CDR2 YENEEA. This CDR3 spans 13 amino acids. This TCR was recovered from a man aged 60 to 69 with acute or convalescent COVID-19. The rearrangement links TRBV11-3 to TRBJ2-7, with D uncertain. The sequencing input was peripheral blood. This CDR3 is CASSLAPSYEQYF. For the CDR3, the DNA is TGTGCCAGCAGCTTAGCCCCATCCTACGAGCAGTACTTC.